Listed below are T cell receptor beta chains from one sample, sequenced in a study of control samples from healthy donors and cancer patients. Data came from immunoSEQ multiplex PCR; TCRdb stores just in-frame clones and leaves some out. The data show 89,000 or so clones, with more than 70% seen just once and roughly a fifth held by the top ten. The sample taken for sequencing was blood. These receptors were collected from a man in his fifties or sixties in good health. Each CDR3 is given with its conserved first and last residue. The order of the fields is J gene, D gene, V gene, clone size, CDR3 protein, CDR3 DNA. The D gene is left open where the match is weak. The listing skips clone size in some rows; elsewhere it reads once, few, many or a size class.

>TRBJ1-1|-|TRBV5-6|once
CASSLLAQNTEAFF
TGTGCCAGCAGCTTGCTTGCCCAGAACACTGAAGCTTTCTTT
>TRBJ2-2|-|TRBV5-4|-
CASSFGQGIGELFF
TGTGCCAGCAGCTTCGGCCAGGGAATCGGGGAGCTGTTTTTT
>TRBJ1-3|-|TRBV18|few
CASSPNTNTIYF
TGTGCCAGCTCACCTAACACAAACACCATATATTTT
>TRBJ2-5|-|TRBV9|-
CASSAPQQGQETQYF
TGTGCCAGCAGCGCCCCCCAGCAGGGCCAAGAGACCCAGTACTTC
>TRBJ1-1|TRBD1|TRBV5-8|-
CASSPRFDRGQDEAFF
TGTGCCAGCAGTCCTCGTTTTGACAGGGGGCAAGATGAAGCTTTCTTT
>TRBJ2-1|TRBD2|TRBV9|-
CASSVAGGGAYNEQFF
TGTGCCAGCAGCGTAGCCGGCGGGGGGGCCTACAATGAGCAGTTCTTC
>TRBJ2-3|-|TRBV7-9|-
CASSLGAGKLTDTQYF
TGTGCCAGCAGCTTAGGGGCCGGGAAATTGACAGATACGCAGTATTTT
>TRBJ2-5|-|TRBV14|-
CASSQLRLGAPRQETQYF
TGTGCCAGCAGCCAATTACGTCTGGGGGCCCCGAGGCAAGAGACCCAGTACTTC
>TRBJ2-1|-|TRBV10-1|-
CASSETTSRSEQFF
TGCGCCAGCAGTGAGACTACTAGCCGCAGTGAGCAGTTCTTC
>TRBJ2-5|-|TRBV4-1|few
CASSLGRGGQETQYF
TGCGCCAGCAGCCTAGGACGTGGGGGGCAGGAGACCCAGTACTTC
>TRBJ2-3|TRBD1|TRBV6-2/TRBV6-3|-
CASSDRGWTSTDTQYF
TGTGCCAGCAGTGACAGGGGGTGGACTAGCACAGATACGCAGTATTTT
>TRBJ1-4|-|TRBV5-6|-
CASSSLRGTNEKLFF
TGTGCCAGCAGCTCCCTAAGGGGAACTAATGAAAAACTGTTTTTT
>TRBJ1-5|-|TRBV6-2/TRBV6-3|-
CASSTGSNQPQHF
TGTGCCAGCAGCACGGGGAGCAATCAGCCCCAGCATTTT
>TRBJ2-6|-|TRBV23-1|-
CASSQSVLRGANVLTF
TGCGCCAGCAGTCAATCGGTACTTAGGGGGGCCAACGTCCTGACTTTC
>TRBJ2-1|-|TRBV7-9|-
CASSPSYSYNEQFF
TGTGCCAGCAGCCCAAGTTACAGCTACAATGAGCAGTTCTTC
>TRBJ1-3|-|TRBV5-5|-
CASSLSIGWSAGNTIYF
TGTGCCAGCAGCTTGAGTATAGGTTGGTCGGCTGGAAACACCATATATTTT
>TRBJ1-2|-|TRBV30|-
CAFSWGGGYTF
TGTGCCTTTTCATGGGGGGGTGGCTACACCTTC
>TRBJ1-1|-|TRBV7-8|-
CASSLAGWNTEAFF
TGTGCCAGCAGCTTAGCCGGTTGGAACACTGAAGCTTTCTTT
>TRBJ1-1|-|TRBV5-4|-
CASSLWTTAEAFF
TGTGCCAGCAGCTTGTGGACGACGGCTGAAGCTTTCTTT
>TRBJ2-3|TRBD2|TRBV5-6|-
CASRGWTSGRTDTQYF
TGTGCCAGCAGGGGGTGGACTAGCGGGAGGACAGATACGCAGTATTTT
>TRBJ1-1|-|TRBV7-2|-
CASSLQGRSEAFF
TGTGCCAGCAGCTTACAGGGTCGGTCTGAAGCTTTCTTT
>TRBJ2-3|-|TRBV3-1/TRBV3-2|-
CASSYLTFTDTQYF
TGTGCCAGCAGCTATCTGACGTTCACAGATACGCAGTATTTT
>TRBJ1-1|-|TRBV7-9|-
CASIPQAGTEAFF
TGTGCCAGCATCCCTCAGGCGGGCACTGAAGCTTTCTTT
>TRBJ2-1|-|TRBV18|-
CASSPDPLLAEFF
TGTGCCAGCTCACCCGACCCTTTACTAGCTGAGTTCTTC
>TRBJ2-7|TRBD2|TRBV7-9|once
CASSNSGARDEQYF
TGTGCCAGCAGCAATAGCGGGGCCCGGGACGAGCAGTACTTC
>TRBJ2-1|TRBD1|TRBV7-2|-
CASRTGIGDYNEQFF
TGTGCCAGCAGGACAGGGATAGGTGACTACAATGAGCAGTTCTTC
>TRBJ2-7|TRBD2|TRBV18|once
CASSIFSGTGNEQYF
TGTGCCAGCTCGATATTTAGCGGGACGGGTAACGAGCAGTACTTC
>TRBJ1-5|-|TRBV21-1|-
CASSPSKAKYSNQPQHF
TGTGCCAGCAGCCCTAGTAAAGCAAAATATAGCAATCAGCCCCAGCATTTT
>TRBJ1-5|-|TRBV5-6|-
CASSLSYNQPQHF
TGTGCCAGCAGCTTAAGTTACAATCAGCCCCAGCATTTT
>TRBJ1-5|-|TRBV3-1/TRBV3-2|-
CASSPFQGQPQHF
TGTGCCAGCAGCCCGTTTCAGGGTCAGCCCCAGCATTTT
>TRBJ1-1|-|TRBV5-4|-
CASSIGRIEAFF
TGTGCCAGCAGCATAGGACGGATTGAAGCTTTCTTT
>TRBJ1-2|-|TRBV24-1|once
CATSDRRYSYGYTF
TGTGCCACCAGTGATAGGAGGTACTCCTATGGCTACACCTTC
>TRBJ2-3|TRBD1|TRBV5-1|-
CASSSGGQGSTDTQYF
TGCGCCAGCAGCTCGGGCGGACAGGGAAGCACAGATACGCAGTATTTT
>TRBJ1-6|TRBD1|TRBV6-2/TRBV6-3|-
CASSGQGGGSPLHF
TGTGCCAGCAGTGGACAGGGAGGAGGGTCACCCCTCCACTTT
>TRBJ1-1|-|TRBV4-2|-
CASSQEGDQNTEAFF
TGTGCCAGCAGCCAAGAGGGGGACCAGAACACTGAAGCTTTCTTT
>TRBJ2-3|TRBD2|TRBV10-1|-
CASSPGGGRDTQYF
TGCGCCAGCAGCCCCGGCGGGGGGCGGGATACGCAGTATTTT